The source of this T cell receptor (beta chain) is a study of OX40 agonist ivuxolimab in advanced cancers. On the study more broadly: The drug used for patients, ivuxolimab, was an agonistic anti-OX40 (CD134) antibody. The study's findings and limits: Expanded clones belonging to CD8+ T cells outnumbered, on average, those of CD4+. Relatively little clonal expansion, among the lowest observed, appeared in partial responders at 0.1-3.0 mg/kg.

J lost 4 bases, V lost 5 bases, and 4 bases had no gene match. The CDR3 runs to 13 residues. From germline, CDR1 is SGHVS and CDR2 FNYEAQ. Comment on this clone: Its antigen is not known.

On cycle 4 day 1 and cycle 7 day 1, as well as at baseline, blood was sampled. Some clones are missing from TCRdb's copy, which holds only in-frame ones; the method was immunoSEQ multiplex PCR. The table has roughly 55,000 clones, 80% seen once. The source is an adult with an advanced solid tumor such as melanoma, head and neck, liver or kidney cancer. Sequenced material: CD4+ or CD8+ T cells sorted from blood, taken in a trial of the OX40 agonist ivuxolimab. The genes are TRBV7-6 and TRBJ1-2, with 7 positions matching TRBD1. CDR3 amino acids: CASSSAGGYGYTF. CDR3 sequence (DNA): TGTGCCAGCAGCAGCGCAGGGGGCTATGGCTACACCTTC.